This is a list of T cell receptor beta chains from one sample in a study of blood T cells in healthy people across ages. Using its own MiXCR run on the 5' RACE reads, TCRdb lists one record per CDR3 protein. This sample carries approximately 2,000,000 distinct CDR3 sequences, about 39% of them seen once, and the ten largest clones take roughly 23%. Sequencing was performed on blood. The source of these receptors is a human donor in good health. Each CDR3 is given without its conserved first and last residue. The order of the fields is V gene, CDR3 protein.

>TRBV5-1
ASSSQGAGTDTQY
>TRBV20-1
SAAWEHNEQF
>TRBV21-1
ASYGRGWICSNQPQH
>TRBV10-3
AISDEQF
>TRBV6-2/TRBV6-3
ASSAGMGETEAF
>TRBV5-6
ASSIGTLNNEQF
>TRBV10-3
AISSQGDGYT
>TRBV20-1
SASWAGETQY
>TRBV12-5
ASGLGVLGANVLT
>TRBV20-1
SARSSGEGGSYGYT
>TRBV9
ASSVVGMNTEAF
>TRBV7-2
ASSLVGTSGVETQY
>TRBV7-9
ASSHPGRGGENEQF
>TRBV6-6
ASSRTSPPYNEQF